Listed below are T cell receptor beta chains from one sample, sequenced in a study of pediatric ulcerative colitis. Data came from immunoSEQ multiplex PCR; TCRdb stores just in-frame clones and leaves some out. The sample records 65,000 or so clones, roughly nine tenths being singletons. The sequenced sample consisted of blood. The receptors were sampled from a boy between 10 and 17 years old with severe ulcerative colitis. Both conserved end residues are part of each CDR3. Fields, in order: V gene, clone size, J gene, D gene, CDR3 protein, CDR3 DNA. A D gene is named only where the DNA matches it firmly. Size tells how often a clone was seen (once, few, many) or the class of an expanded clone, and some rows leave it out.

TRBV5-6	few	TRBJ2-1	-	CASSFGGNNEQFF	TGTGCCAGCAGCTTTGGGGGGAACAATGAGCAGTTCTTC
TRBV7-2	-	TRBJ1-4	-	CASSLVRGGQDEKLFF	TGTGCCAGCAGCTTAGTTCGCGGGGGGCAGGATGAAAAACTGTTTTTT
TRBV7-2	-	TRBJ2-3	-	CASSVFKVDTQYF	TGTGCCAGCAGCGTCTTCAAGGTGGATACGCAGTATTTT
TRBV16	-	TRBJ1-2	TRBD1	CASSQVDRTNDGYTF	TGTGCCAGCAGCCAAGTGGACAGGACCAACGATGGCTACACCTTC
TRBV19	-	TRBJ2-3	-	CASHPGGFLSTDTQYF	TGTGCCAGCCACCCGGGCGGCTTCTTGAGCACAGATACGCAGTATTTT
TRBV19	-	TRBJ2-5	TRBD2	CASSTRKLAGDQETQYF	TGTGCCAGTAGTACCCGTAAGTTAGCGGGAGATCAGGAGACCCAGTACTTC
TRBV5-6	-	TRBJ1-1	TRBD1	CASSVTGGLANTEAFF	TGTGCCAGCAGCGTTACAGGGGGGTTGGCGAACACTGAAGCTTTCTTT
TRBV30	-	TRBJ1-6	-	CAWSGQLNSPLHF	TGTGCCTGGAGTGGACAGCTAAATTCACCCCTCCACTTT
TRBV7-2	-	TRBJ2-7	TRBD2	CASSSGTSIKGQYF	TGTGCCAGCAGCTCCGGGACTAGCATCAAAGGGCAGTACTTC
TRBV5-4	-	TRBJ2-1	TRBD1	CASSLGTGYNEQFF	TGTGCCAGCAGCTTGGGGACAGGATACAATGAGCAGTTCTTC
TRBV7-9	-	TRBJ2-7	-	CASSLAQGIGYEQYF	TGTGCCAGCAGCTTAGCGCAAGGGATCGGTTACGAGCAGTACTTC
TRBV30	-	TRBJ1-1	TRBD1	CAWSVSGTVNTEAFF	TGTGCCTGGAGTGTATCCGGGACAGTGAACACTGAAGCTTTCTTT
TRBV2	few	TRBJ1-5	-	CASSEGIYEPQHF	TGTGCCAGCAGTGAGGGGATCTATGAGCCCCAGCATTTT
TRBV27	-	TRBJ2-7	-	CASSLGRLAYEQYF	TGTGCCAGCAGTTTAGGGCGGTTAGCCTACGAGCAGTACTTC
TRBV14	-	TRBJ1-4	-	CASSPTRLAVGNEKLFF	TGTGCCAGCAGCCCAACAAGGTTGGCAGTGGGGAATGAAAAACTGTTTTTT
TRBV11-2	-	TRBJ2-1	-	CASSSLRGSYNEQFF	TGTGCCAGCAGCTCCCTCCGGGGATCCTACAATGAGCAGTTCTTC
TRBV6-5	-	TRBJ2-7	TRBD1	CASTPTGGVEQYF	TGTGCCAGCACCCCCACAGGGGGCGTCGAGCAGTACTTC
TRBV6-1	-	TRBJ2-4	-	CASSENRLKAGVQYF	TGTGCCAGCAGTGAAAATAGGTTAAAAGCAGGGGTTCAGTACTTC
TRBV6-5	once	TRBJ2-7	-	CASTQGPGSAYEQYF	TGTGCCAGCACCCAGGGGCCCGGGAGTGCCTACGAGCAGTACTTC
TRBV27	-	TRBJ2-5	-	CASSLWGEETQYF	TGTGCCAGCAGTTTGTGGGGGGAGGAGACCCAGTACTTC
TRBV18	once	TRBJ1-5	-	CASSPTSGANQPQHF	TGTGCCAGCTCACCGACCAGTGGGGCGAATCAGCCCCAGCATTTT
TRBV14	-	TRBJ1-1	-	CASSRRQANTEAFF	TGTGCCAGCAGCCGACGGCAGGCGAACACTGAAGCTTTCTTT
TRBV12-5	-	TRBJ1-5	-	CASGLGGSNQPQHF	TGTGCTAGTGGTTTGGGGGGGAGCAATCAGCCCCAGCATTTT
TRBV6-5	-	TRBJ1-5	-	CASSYQIGNQPQHF	TGTGCCAGCAGTTACCAAATCGGCAATCAGCCCCAGCATTTT
TRBV4-2	-	TRBJ2-2	-	CASSQPGAGQTGELFF	TGTGCCAGCAGCCAACCGGGAGCAGGGCAGACCGGGGAGCTGTTTTTT
TRBV11-3	-	TRBJ2-3	-	CASSFSGSTDTQYF	TGTGCCAGCAGTTTTAGCGGCAGCACAGATACGCAGTATTTT
TRBV27	-	TRBJ2-7	TRBD2	CASRNLAGDPSREQYF	TGTGCCAGCAGGAATCTAGCGGGAGACCCCTCTCGGGAGCAGTACTTC
TRBV2	-	TRBJ2-7	TRBD2	CASRQLAGGGEQYF	TGTGCCAGCAGGCAACTAGCGGGAGGGGGAGAGCAGTACTTC
TRBV2	-	TRBJ2-7	-	CASSEQTGQYF	TGTGCCAGCAGTGAGCAGACAGGGCAGTACTTC
TRBV18	-	TRBJ2-5	-	CASSREKETQYF	TGTGCCAGCTCACGAGAAAAAGAGACCCAGTACTTC
TRBV30	-	TRBJ2-7	-	CAWSRGESYEQYF	TGTGCCTGGAGTCGGGGCGAAAGCTACGAGCAGTACTTC
TRBV5-5	-	TRBJ2-3	-	CASSPEGAGVTDTQYF	TGTGCCAGCAGCCCGGAGGGTGCAGGGGTGACAGATACGCAGTATTTT
TRBV5-6	-	TRBJ1-1	-	CASTWGTEAFF	TGTGCCAGCACCTGGGGCACTGAAGCTTTCTTT
TRBV11-3	-	TRBJ2-1	-	CASSLEGGVGYNEQFF	TGTGCCAGCAGCTTAGAAGGAGGGGTTGGGTACAATGAGCAGTTCTTC
TRBV27	-	TRBJ1-2	TRBD1	CASSPIQGVHGYTF	TGTGCCAGCAGCCCAATTCAGGGGGTTCATGGCTACACCTTC
TRBV2	-	TRBJ2-1	-	CASSEPFGVNNEQFF	TGTGCCAGCAGTGAACCGTTCGGGGTGAACAATGAGCAGTTCTTC
TRBV7-2	-	TRBJ1-2	-	CASSFLTGRTIYGYTF	TGTGCCAGCAGCTTCCTCACCGGTCGGACGATTTATGGCTACACCTTC
TRBV5-4	-	TRBJ2-3	TRBD1	CASSKGAPNAGTDTQYF	TGTGCCAGCAGCAAGGGGGCGCCAAACGCAGGCACAGATACGCAGTATTTT
TRBV2	-	TRBJ2-1	-	CASSEIAVEIDEQFF	TGTGCCAGCAGTGAAATAGCGGTGGAGATCGATGAGCAGTTCTTC
TRBV10-3	-	TRBJ2-2	-	CAISANSAGEFGELFF	TGTGCCATCAGTGCAAATTCTGCAGGGGAATTCGGGGAGCTGTTTTTT
TRBV25-1	-	TRBJ1-2	TRBD1	CASQDRGSYGYTF	TGTGCCAGCCAGGACAGGGGAAGTTATGGCTACACCTTC
TRBV7-2	-	TRBJ2-1	-	CASSTGLSERGEQFF	TGTGCCAGCAGCACGGGACTCTCGGAGAGGGGTGAGCAGTTCTTC